This record covers a single TCR beta chain. The data stem from a study of shared clonotypes between healthy human individuals. The CDR3 is made up of 14 amino acids. The V gene lost 2 bases and the J gene lost 5 bases, with 11 bases spanning the gap. Germline values: CDR1 SGHRS, CDR2 YFSETQ. Naive CD8 cells, CD45RO-negative and positively selected for CCR7, excluded terminally differentiated effector memory CD45RA+ cells. The deep-level immunoSEQ assay was used. TCRdb's copy holds only in-frame clones and misses some; the assay was immunoSEQ multiplex PCR. Of over 2 million clones in the sample, 85% to 95% were seen once.

The gene calls are TRBV5-1 and TRBJ2-1; weak D call: TRBD2 (6 bases). The material sequenced was naive CD8+ T cells sorted from blood. This receptor was obtained from a man aged 18 to 30 in good health. In DNA, the CDR3 is TGCGCCAGCAGCTTTGATGCGGGGAACAATGAGCAGTTCTTC. This sequence encodes CASSFDAGNNEQFF.